This T cell receptor beta chain was sequenced for a study of beta chain features in type 1 diabetes. For this clone: What it binds is unknown.

TCRB transcripts that were expressed got sequenced, as all of the isolated RNA had been reverse transcribed. Sequencing was performed with immunoSEQ multiplex PCR; in TCRdb, only in-frame clones are kept and a portion is missing. Here the sample spans approximately 130,000 clones, 15% to 20% being singletons. By way of CD45RO/CCR7/CD25/CD127/CD95/CD27, the CD4+ regulatory, stem cell-like memory, central memory and naive cells were sorted. There are 13 residues in the CDR3. V lost 3 bases and J 4 bases, leaving 9 bases between the germline ends. Germline V gene lookup returns CDR1 KGHSH and CDR2 LQKENI. Whole-study results and caveats: Cells expressing TCR highly could be over-represented by cDNA sequencing. Across all four CD4+ subsets, people with type 1 diabetes showed modestly shorter TCRB CDR3s. In the patient group, naive, central memory and Treg TCRB repertoires seemed more alike than in the healthy donor group.

The gene calls are TRBV18 and TRBJ1-1; D is perhaps TRBD1 (6 bases). The sequencing sample was made of central memory CD4+ T cells from blood. This receptor was taken from a man aged 18 to 29 with type 1 diabetes. CDR3 sequence: CASSPDRSTEAFF. The CDR3 DNA follows: TGTGCCAGCTCACCGGACAGAAGCACTGAAGCTTTCTTT. Variable domain in full (rest from reference TRBV18 and TRBJ1-1): NAGVMQNPRHLVRRRGQEARLRCSPMKGHSHVYWYRQLPEEGLKFMVYLQKENIIDESGMPKERFSAEFPKEGPSILRIQQVVRGDSAAYFCASSPDRSTEAFFGQGTRLTVV.